The 6 T cell receptor beta chains below all came from one sample that was sequenced in a study of blood T cell repertoires in COVID-19 (dated by TCRdb to the early 2020s). Library method: the immunoSEQ multiplex PCR assay. TCRdb carries this immuneACCESS record with in-frame sequences only. Its versions omit some clonotypes, under half of them owing to an unresolved V gene in the studies checked, with the rest unexplained. The sample table records around 170,000 clones; about nine tenths of these occur just once. The top ten clonotypes cover roughly 26% of the sample. The sequencing input was peripheral blood. These receptors were collected from a man aged 55 to 70 with acute or convalescent COVID-19.

The chain has TRBV9 and TRBJ1-4; D not resolved. In germline, CDR1 is SGDLS, CDR2 YYNGEE. The CDR3 has 17 amino acids. Trimming removed 0 bases from V and 0 bases from J, with 12 bases in between. The CDR3, as DNA: TGTGCCAGCAGCGTAGGACCCGGGTTACCAACTAATGAAAAACTGTTTTTT. Its protein is CASSVGPGLPTNEKLFF.

The chain has TRBV27 and TRBJ1-2, with unresolved D. The germline V and J ends were trimmed by 7 bases and 3 bases, with 6 bases remaining between them. CDR3 length equals 11 residues. Germline CDR1 MNHEY, CDR2 SMNVEV (reference sequence). The CDR3 DNA is TGTGCCAGCACGGGGTACTATGGCTACACCTTC. Translated: CASTGYYGYTF.

This chain connects TRBV4-3 to TRBJ2-1; the match to TRBD2 covers 8 bases. The CDR3 totals 19 residues. Germline trimming cut 0 bases from V and 1 base from J; bases unmatched to any gene: 11. Germline assignment: CDR1 LGHNA and CDR2 YSLEER. DNA for the CDR3: TGCGCCAGCAGCCAAGATACCCCCCCCACTAGCGGATCCTACAATGAGCAGTTCTTC. Translation gives CASSQDTPPTSGSYNEQFF.

V gene TRBV6-5 combines with J gene TRBJ1-2; 8 nucleotides match TRBD1. Germline assignment: CDR1 MNHEY and CDR2 SVGAGI. CDR3 length: 15 amino acids. V lost 0 bases to trimming and J lost 6 bases; unmatched junction nucleotides: 6. The CDR3 spells CASSYSRTGINGYTF. CDR3 sequence (DNA): TGTGCCAGCAGTTACTCGAGGACAGGGATTAATGGCTACACCTTC.

This chain links TRBV13 with TRBJ2-1; 9 bases agree with TRBD1. CDR3 length: 17 amino acids. The germline CDR1 and CDR2 sequences are PRHDT and FYEKMQ (reference sequence). J was trimmed by 6 bases and V by 5 bases; bases with no gene match: 14. CDR3 DNA: TGTGCCAGCAGCAAGCCGGGACAGGGTATTTTGGGCAATGAGCAGTTCTTC. This encodes CASSKPGQGILGNEQFF.

This chain connects TRBV7-9 to TRBJ2-1; 8 nucleotides align to TRBD2. The J segment lost 7 bases and the V segment lost 4 bases, leaving 9 bases of the junction unmatched. Per the germline V gene, CDR1 is SEHNR and CDR2 is FQNEAQ (reference sequence). The CDR3 covers 15 residues. The CDR3 sequence is CASSSSGTRGNEQFF. For the CDR3, the DNA is TGTGCCAGCAGCTCAAGCGGGACTAGGGGTAATGAGCAGTTCTTC.